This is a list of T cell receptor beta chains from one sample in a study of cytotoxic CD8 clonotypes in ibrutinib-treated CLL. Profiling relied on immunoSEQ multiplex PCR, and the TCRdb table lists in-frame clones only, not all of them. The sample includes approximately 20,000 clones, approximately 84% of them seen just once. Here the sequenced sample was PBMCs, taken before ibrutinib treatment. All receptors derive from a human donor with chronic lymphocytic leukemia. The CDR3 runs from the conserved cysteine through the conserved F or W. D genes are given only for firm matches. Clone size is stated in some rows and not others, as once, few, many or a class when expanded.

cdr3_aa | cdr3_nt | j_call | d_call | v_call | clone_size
CASSREWGRDNEQFF | TGTGCCAGCAGCCGCGAGTGGGGAAGGGACAATGAGCAGTTCTTC | TRBJ2-1 | - | TRBV7-1 | -
CASSYSFQGAYEQYF | TGTGCCAGCAGTTACTCGTTTCAGGGGGCCTACGAGCAGTACTTC | TRBJ2-7 | TRBD1 | TRBV6-5 | few
CASSASGTVYEKLFF | TGTGCCAGCAGCGCATCCGGGACAGTTTACGAAAAACTGTTTTTT | TRBJ1-4 | TRBD1 | TRBV5-4 | -
CASRPPGTYEQYF | TGTGCCAGCAGGCCCCCAGGAACCTACGAGCAGTACTTC | TRBJ2-7 | - | TRBV6-6 | -
CASSFGTPSELIKLFF | TGTGCCAGCAGTTTCGGGACACCTTCCGAACTGATTAAACTGTTTTTT | TRBJ1-4 | - | TRBV27 | -
CASSIRLGLNTGELFF | TGTGCCAGCAGCATTCGACTAGGGTTGAACACCGGGGAGCTGTTTTTT | TRBJ2-2 | - | TRBV7-2 | -
CASSLDPRVAGATYNEQFF | TGTGCCAGCAGCTTAGACCCCCGGGTAGCGGGGGCCACCTACAATGAGCAGTTCTTC | TRBJ2-1 | TRBD2 | TRBV7-2 | -
CASSQARGQYEQYF | TGCGCCAGCAGCCAAGCCCGCGGGCAGTACGAGCAGTACTTC | TRBJ2-7 | - | TRBV4-1 | -
CASSLDRGPYGYTF | TGTGCCAGCTCTCTCGACAGGGGGCCCTATGGCTACACCTTC | TRBJ1-2 | TRBD1 | TRBV18 | -
CASSLSRNTGELFF | TGTGCCAGCAGCTTATCCAGGAACACCGGGGAGCTGTTTTTT | TRBJ2-2 | - | TRBV7-2 | -
CASNRDHSGANVLTF | TGTGCCAGTAATAGGGACCACTCTGGGGCCAACGTCCTGACTTTC | TRBJ2-6 | - | TRBV19 | -
CASSRGQDPYEQYF | TGTGCCAGCAGCAGGGGGCAAGACCCCTACGAGCAGTACTTC | TRBJ2-7 | TRBD1 | TRBV19 | -
CASSPEGNRVAKNIQYF | TGTGCCAGTAGTCCCGAGGGTAACCGGGTGGCCAAAAACATTCAGTACTTC | TRBJ2-4 | - | TRBV19 | -
CASSANPGQPSTDTQYF | TGTGCCAGCAGCGCAAACCCGGGACAGCCAAGCACAGATACGCAGTATTTT | TRBJ2-3 | TRBD1 | TRBV9 | -
CASSQGVGDGSYEQYF | TGCGCCAGCAGCCAAGGAGTAGGGGACGGATCCTACGAGCAGTACTTC | TRBJ2-7 | - | TRBV5-4 | -
CASSTWTGNTGELFF | TGTGCCAGCAGTACTTGGACAGGGAACACCGGGGAGCTGTTTTTT | TRBJ2-2 | TRBD1 | TRBV6-5 | -
CASSGTGGSETQYF | TGTGCCAGCAGCGGGACAGGGGGCTCGGAGACCCAGTACTTC | TRBJ2-5 | TRBD1 | TRBV5-5 | -
CASTDRINYGYTF | TGCGCCAGCACGGATCGAATCAACTATGGCTACACCTTC | TRBJ1-2 | - | TRBV5-1 | -
CASSLARAGDYEQYF | TGTGCCAGCAGCTTAGCGCGGGCGGGGGACTACGAGCAGTACTTC | TRBJ2-7 | TRBD2 | TRBV7-9 | -
CASSQDQLAVNGELFF | TGCGCCAGCAGCCAAGATCAACTAGCGGTGAACGGGGAGCTGTTTTTT | TRBJ2-2 | TRBD2 | TRBV4-3 | -
CASSLGQLNEKLFF | TGTGCCAGCAGTTTAGGTCAGCTGAATGAAAAACTGTTTTTT | TRBJ1-4 | - | TRBV6-6 | -
CASSELGTGAYGYTF | TGTGCCAGCAGTGAATTGGGGACAGGGGCCTATGGCTACACCTTC | TRBJ1-2 | TRBD1 | TRBV6-1 | once
CASSFRDNSDGYTF | TGTGCCAGCAGCTTCAGGGATAATAGTGATGGCTACACCTTC | TRBJ1-2 | - | TRBV5-5 | -
CASSLDRAGQPQHF | TGTGCCAGCAGCTTGGACAGGGCGGGGCAGCCCCAGCATTTT | TRBJ1-5 | TRBD1 | TRBV7-9 | few
CASSTNPGTGQETQYF | TGTGCCAGCTCCACGAACCCCGGGACAGGTCAAGAGACCCAGTACTTC | TRBJ2-5 | TRBD1 | TRBV7-9 | few
CASSQATGVNTGELFF | TGTGCCAGCAGCCAAGCGACAGGGGTGAACACCGGGGAGCTGTTTTTT | TRBJ2-2 | TRBD1 | TRBV9 | once
CATSRSQETQYF | TGTGCCACCTCCAGGAGCCAAGAGACCCAGTACTTC | TRBJ2-5 | - | TRBV2 | -
CASSLVWGEQFF | TGTGCCAGCAGCTTAGTATGGGGTGAGCAGTTCTTC | TRBJ2-1 | - | TRBV11-2 | -
CASSQLAGRYEQYF | TGTGCCAGCAGCCAGCTAGCGGGACGCTACGAGCAGTACTTC | TRBJ2-7 | TRBD2 | TRBV7-2 | -
CASSLFSGANEKLFF | TGCGCCAGCAGCTTGTTTTCGGGGGCAAATGAAAAACTGTTTTTT | TRBJ1-4 | - | TRBV5-1 | -
CASSLGQGVYGYTF | TGTGCCAGCAGCTTAGGGCAGGGGGTGTACGGCTACACCTTC | TRBJ1-2 | TRBD1 | TRBV7-2 | once